This entry is about one T cell receptor (beta chain). Its antigen is as yet unknown. The time point was: cycle 4 day 1 (C4D1), after 6 weeks of nivolumab. No patient escaped relapse after autologous stem cell transplantation, and brentuximab vedotin exposure varied. This sample is part of a study of PD-1 blockade in classical Hodgkin lymphoma. Across the whole study: Intravenous nivolumab at 3 mg/kg was given to patients every 2 weeks.

Regarding the study as a whole: The study reported lower baseline TCR diversity in newly diagnosed patients than in healthy donors. The causes of the repertoire differences, possibly disease activity or prior therapy, remain undefined. For complete responders, baseline diversity was comparable to that of newly diagnosed patients.

This table comes from immunoSEQ multiplex PCR, and its TCRdb copy is limited to in-frame clones, with some not included. This table holds about 19,000 clones, 70% to 85% found once. The source of this sequence is a human donor with classical Hodgkin lymphoma. This specimen was peripheral blood mononuclear cells (PBMCs), taken before the fourth cycle of nivolumab.

This CDR3 reads CASSVNTNYGYTF. The CDR3 region has the DNA TGTGCCAGCAGTGTCAACACTAACTATGGCTACACCTTC. The chain carries TRBV6-4 and TRBJ1-2; D gene ambiguous. Germline V CDR1 and CDR2: MRHNA, SNTAGT. V was pared by 4 bases and J by 0 bases, with 6 bases between. The CDR3 runs to 13 residues.